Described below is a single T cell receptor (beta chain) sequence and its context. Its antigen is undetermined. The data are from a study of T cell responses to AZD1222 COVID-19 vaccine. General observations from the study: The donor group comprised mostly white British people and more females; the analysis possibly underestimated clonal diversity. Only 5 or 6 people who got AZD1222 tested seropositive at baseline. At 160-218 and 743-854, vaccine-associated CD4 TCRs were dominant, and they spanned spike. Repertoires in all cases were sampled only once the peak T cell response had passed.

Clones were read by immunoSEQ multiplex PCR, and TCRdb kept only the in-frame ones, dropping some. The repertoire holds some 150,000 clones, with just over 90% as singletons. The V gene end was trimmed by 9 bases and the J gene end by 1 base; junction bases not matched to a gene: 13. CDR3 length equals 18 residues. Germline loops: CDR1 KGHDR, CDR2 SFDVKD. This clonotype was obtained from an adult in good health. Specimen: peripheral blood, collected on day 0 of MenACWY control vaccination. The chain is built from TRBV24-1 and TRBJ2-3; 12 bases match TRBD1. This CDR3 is CATASGTGGWSGTDTQYF. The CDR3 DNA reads TGTGCCACCGCCTCCGGGACAGGGGGCTGGTCCGGCACAGATACGCAGTATTTT.